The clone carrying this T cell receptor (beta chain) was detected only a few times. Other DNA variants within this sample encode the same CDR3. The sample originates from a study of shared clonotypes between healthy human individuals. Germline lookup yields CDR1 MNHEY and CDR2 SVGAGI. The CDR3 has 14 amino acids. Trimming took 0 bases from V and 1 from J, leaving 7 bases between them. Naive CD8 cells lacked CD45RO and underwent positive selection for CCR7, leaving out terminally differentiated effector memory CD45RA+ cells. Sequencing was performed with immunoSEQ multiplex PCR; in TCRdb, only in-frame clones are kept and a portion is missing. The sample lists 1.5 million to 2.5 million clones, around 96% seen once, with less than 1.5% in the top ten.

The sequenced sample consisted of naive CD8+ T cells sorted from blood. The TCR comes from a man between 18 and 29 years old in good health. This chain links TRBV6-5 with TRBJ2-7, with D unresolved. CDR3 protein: CASSYSQASYEQYF. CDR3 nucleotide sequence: TGTGCCAGCAGTTACTCGCAAGCGTCCTACGAGCAGTACTTC.